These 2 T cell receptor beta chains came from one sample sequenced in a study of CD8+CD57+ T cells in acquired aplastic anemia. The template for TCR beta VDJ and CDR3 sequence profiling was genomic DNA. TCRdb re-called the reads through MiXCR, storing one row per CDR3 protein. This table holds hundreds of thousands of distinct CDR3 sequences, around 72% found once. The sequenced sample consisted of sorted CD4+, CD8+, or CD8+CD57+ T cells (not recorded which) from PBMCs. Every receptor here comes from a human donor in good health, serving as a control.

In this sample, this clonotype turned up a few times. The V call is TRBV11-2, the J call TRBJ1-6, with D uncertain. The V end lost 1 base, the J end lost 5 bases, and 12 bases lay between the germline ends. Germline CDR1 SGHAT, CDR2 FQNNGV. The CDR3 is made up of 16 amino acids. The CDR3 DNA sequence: TGTGCCAGCAGCTTAGGTCTCCCGCCCAATAATTCACCCCTCCACTTT. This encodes CASSLGLPPNNSPLHF.

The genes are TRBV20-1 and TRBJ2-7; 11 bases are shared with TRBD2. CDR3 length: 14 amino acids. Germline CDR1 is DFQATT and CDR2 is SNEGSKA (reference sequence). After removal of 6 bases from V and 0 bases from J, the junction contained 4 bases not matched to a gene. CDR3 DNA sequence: TGCAGTGCAGCTAGCGGGGGGATCTCCTACGAGCAGTACTTC. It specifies CSAASGGISYEQYF.